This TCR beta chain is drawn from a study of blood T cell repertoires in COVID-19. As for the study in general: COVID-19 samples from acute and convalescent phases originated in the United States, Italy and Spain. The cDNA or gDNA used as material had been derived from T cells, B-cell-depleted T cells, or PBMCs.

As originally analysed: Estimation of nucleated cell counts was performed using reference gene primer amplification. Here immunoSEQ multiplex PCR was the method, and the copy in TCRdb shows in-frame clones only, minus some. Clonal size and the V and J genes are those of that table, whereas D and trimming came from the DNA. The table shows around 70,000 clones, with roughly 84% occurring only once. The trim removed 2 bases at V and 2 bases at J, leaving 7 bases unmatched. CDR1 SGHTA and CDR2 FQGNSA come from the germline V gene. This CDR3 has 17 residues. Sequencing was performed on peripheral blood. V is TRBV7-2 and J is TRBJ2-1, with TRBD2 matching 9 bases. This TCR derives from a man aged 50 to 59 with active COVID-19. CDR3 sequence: CASSLIPAGGAYNEQFF. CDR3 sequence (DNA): TGTGCCAGCAGCTTAATCCCAGCGGGAGGAGCCTACAATGAGCAGTTCTTC.